Listed here are 30 T cell receptor beta chains from one sample, sequenced in a study of blood T cells in healthy people across ages. A second PCR of about 7 to 12 cycles used a sample-barcoded 5' primer and a J-beta primer mix. MiXCR, run by TCRdb on the 5' RACE reads, gives a single entry per CDR3 protein. The sample holds hundreds of thousands of distinct CDR3 sequences, 20% to 25% seen once. The same sample was also studied in work on T cells of mothers and their children.

Sequencing was carried out using blood. These receptors were taken from a boy aged 5-17 years in good health.

This clonotype has ten or more counts. The V call is TRBV7-2, the J call TRBJ2-5; the match to TRBD2 covers 9 bases. V trimming: 1 base; J trimming: 1 base; junction bases outside the gene matches: 7. Germline V lookup: CDR1 SGHTA, CDR2 FQGNSA. CDR3 length equals 17 residues. The CDR3 loop reads CASSLDTWGLAQETQYF. DNA of the CDR3: TGTGCCAGCAGCTTAGATACATGGGGACTAGCCCAAGAGACCCAGTACTTC.

This chain connects TRBV20-1 to TRBJ2-5; 7 bases fit TRBD2. Germline assignment: CDR1 DFQATT and CDR2 SNEGSKA (reference sequence). CDR3 length: 14 residues. J gave up 5 bases and V 1 base, and 7 bases lay outside the gene matches. CDR3 protein: CSARGGLAEETQYF. CDR3 nucleotide sequence: TGCAGTGCTAGAGGAGGCCTAGCGGAGGAGACCCAGTACTTC.

This clonotype was seen more than once but under ten times. CDR3 sequence: CASSQDTLRKQFF. DNA for the CDR3: TGCGCCAGCAGCCAAGATACACTCCGTAAGCAGTTCTTC. V usage is TRBV4-3 and J usage is TRBJ2-5; D remains ambiguous. The DNA end lines up better with TRBJ2-1; the J call may be wrong. Germline V gives CDR1 LGHNA, CDR2 YSLEER. This CDR3 contains 13 residues.

This clonotype was recorded at least ten times. The rearrangement links TRBV5-1 to TRBJ2-5, with 7 nucleotides matching TRBD1. J lost 2 bases, V lost 3 bases, and 4 bases had no gene match. This CDR3 has 14 amino acids. Germline CDR1 reads SGHRS; CDR2 reads YFSETQ. In DNA form, the CDR3 reads TGCGCCAGCAGCTATCGACAGGGACAAGAGACCCAGTACTTC. Residues: CASSYRQGQETQYF.

The rearrangement links TRBV4-1 to TRBJ2-5; 8 nucleotides align to TRBD1. V dropped 0 bases and J dropped 6; count of bases not matched to a gene: 6. Germline V gene data show CDR1 as MGHRA and CDR2 as YSYEKL. The CDR3 runs to 15 residues. Written as DNA, the CDR3 is TGCGCCAGCAGCCAAGATCAACGACAGGGGCAGACCCAGTACTTC. Translation gives CASSQDQRQGQTQYF.

V is TRBV20-1 and J is TRBJ1-3; unclear D gene. Trimming pared 4 bases from V and 9 bases from J, leaving 13 bases between. Germline V CDR1 and CDR2: DFQATT, SNEGSKA (reference sequence). This CDR3 has 12 residues. CDR3 DNA sequence: TGCAGTGCTACCCCCAAGAAGGGCACCATATATTTT. It codes for CSATPKKGTIYF.

This clonotype was found a few times. The V call is TRBV5-5, the J call TRBJ2-4; the D gene is possibly TRBD2 (6 bases). From germline, CDR1 is SGHKS and CDR2 YYEKEE (reference sequence). The CDR3 is made up of 14 amino acids. V was pared by 4 bases and J by 4 bases, with 12 bases between. CDR3 bases: TGTGCCAGCAGCCCCCCGGGACTTAAAAACATTCAGTACTTC. Residues: CASSPPGLKNIQYF.

This clonotype was seen a handful of times. The chain uses TRBV4-1 and TRBJ2-7, with 8 bases identical to TRBD1. The CDR3 has 15 residues. J lost 3 bases, V lost 4 bases, and 8 bases had no gene match. Germline V lookup: CDR1 MGHRA, CDR2 YSYEKL. The CDR3 reads CASSLSAGGYYEQYF. CDR3 sequence (DNA): TGCGCCAGCAGCCTCTCGGCAGGGGGCTACTACGAGCAGTACTTC.

V and J are TRBV12-3 or TRBV12-4 and TRBJ2-7, with TRBD2 matching over 12 bases. V trimming: 7 bases; J trimming: 2 bases; junction bases outside the gene matches: 6. The CDR3 is made up of 15 amino acids. CDR3 in DNA: TGTGCCAGCACCTCACTAGCGGGAGGCGCCTACGAGCAGTACTTC. Translated: CASTSLAGGAYEQYF.

In its sample, this clonotype was seen a few times. The V and J genes are TRBV6-6 and TRBJ1-2; a possible D gene is TRBD1 (5 bases). This CDR3 is 16 amino acids long. CDR1 is MNHNY and CDR2 is SVGAGI in the germline V gene (reference sequence). V lost 0 bases and J lost 4, with 15 bases in between. CDR3 coding DNA: TGTGCCAGCAGTTACTCGAGTTTCCCAGGGCCCTATGGCTACACCTTC. Translated: CASSYSSFPGPYGYTF.

The rearrangement uses TRBV7-2 and TRBJ1-1; D is undetermined. Germline assignment: CDR1 SGHTA and CDR2 FQGNSA. Trimming shortened V by 5 bases and J by 0 bases, and 13 bases separated the two germline ends. This CDR3 contains 15 residues. The CDR3 sequence is CASSIKPSMNTEAFF. The CDR3 coding sequence is TGTGCCAGCAGCATTAAGCCCTCCATGAACACTGAAGCTTTCTTT. Using reference TRBV7-2 and TRBJ1-1 for the parts outside the CDR3, the full variable domain is GAGVSQSPSNKVTEKGKDVELRCDPISGHTALYWYRQSLGQGLEFLIYFQGNSAPDKSGLPSDRFSAERTGGSVSTLTIQRTQQEDSAVYLCASSIKPSMNTEAFFGQGTRLTVV.

This clonotype has a handful of counts. The rearrangement uses TRBV7-3 and TRBJ2-3; 9 bases map to TRBD2. The CDR3 length is 16 residues. CDR1 is SGHTA and CDR2 is FQGTGA in the germline V gene. Germline trimming cut 4 bases from V and 4 bases from J; bases unmatched to any gene: 9. The CDR3 is CASSSGLARGPDTQYF. DNA for the CDR3: TGTGCCAGCAGCTCCGGACTAGCGAGGGGTCCAGATACGCAGTATTTT. Full variable domain (missing parts from reference TRBV7-3 and TRBJ2-3): GAGVSQTPSNKVTEKGKYVELRCDPISGHTALYWYRQSLGQGPEFLIYFQGTGAADDSGLPNDRFFAVRPEGSVSTLKIQRTERGDSAVYLCASSSGLARGPDTQYFGPGTRLTVL.

The chain carries TRBV29-1 and TRBJ2-1; TRBD2 aligns across 8 bases. CDR1 and CDR2 (germline): SQVTM, ANQGSEA. This CDR3 spans 15 amino acids. Losses at the gene ends were 3 bases for V and 4 bases for J; bases not matched to a gene: 8. The CDR3 loop reads CSVDTLGLEYNEQFF. The CDR3, as DNA: TGCAGCGTTGACACTCTGGGACTAGAGTACAATGAGCAGTTCTTC.

This clonotype occurred many times. CDR3 bases: TGCAGCGTTGAAGGTGGGGAGACCCAGTACTTC. This encodes CSVEGGETQYF. The J gene is TRBJ2-5, the V gene TRBV29-1, with D unclear. The CDR3 has 11 residues. Germline values: CDR1 SQVTM, CDR2 ANQGSEA. V lost 1 base and J 5 bases, leaving 5 bases between the germline ends.

In its sample, this clonotype was seen a few times. The rearrangement joins TRBV5-1 to TRBJ1-3; D unclear. The CDR3 covers 15 residues. CDR1 is SGHRS, CDR2 YFSETQ, per germline. Trimming took off 4 bases at V and 0 bases at J, with 11 bases between the two ends. This CDR3 is CASSHDGLSGNTIYF. The CDR3 DNA follows: TGCGCCAGCAGCCACGACGGTCTCTCTGGAAACACCATATATTTT.

The rearrangement uses TRBV2 and TRBJ2-7, with 7 bases aligning to TRBD1. The CDR3 sequence is 12 residues long. V gave up 6 bases and J gave up 6 bases; unmatched junction bases: 5. Germline CDR1 and CDR2: SNHLY and FYNNEI. The DNA of the CDR3 is TGTGCCAGCAGGCTACAGGGGCCCGAGCAGTACTTC. It codes for CASRLQGPEQYF.

This clonotype came up a few times. V gene TRBV5-4 combines with J gene TRBJ2-1; D is undetermined. Trimming removed 3 bases from V and 8 bases from J, with 9 bases in between. The CDR3 is 12 residues long. Germline CDR1 reads SGHNT; CDR2 reads YYREEE (reference sequence). The CDR3 DNA follows: TGTGCCAGCAGCTCTCCAGAGGATGAGCAGTTCTTC. This sequence encodes CASSSPEDEQFF. The entire variable domain, with the rest obtained from reference TRBV5-4 and TRBJ2-1, is as follows: ETGVTQSPTHLIKTRGQQVTLRCSSQSGHNTVSWYQQALGQGPQFIFQYYREEENGRGNFPPRFSGLQFPNYSSELNVNALELDDSALYLCASSSPEDEQFFGPGTRLTVL.

The chain couples TRBV12-3 or TRBV12-4 to TRBJ2-2; 8 bases match TRBD2. The CDR3 totals 15 residues. Trimming at V came to 5 bases and at J to 7 bases, leaving 9 bases not matched to a gene. DNA of the CDR3: TGTGCCAGCAGTGGGATTGGAGCGGGGGACGGGGAGCTGTTTTTT. Amino acid sequence: CASSGIGAGDGELFF.

This clonotype was counted only a few times. The chain uses TRBV4-3 and TRBJ2-7; 9 nucleotides match TRBD1. The CDR3 has 16 residues. V lost 0 bases to trimming and J lost 3 bases; unmatched junction nucleotides: 6. CDR1 is LGHNA and CDR2 is YSLEER in the germline V gene. CDR3 region: CASSQEWWGQGYEQYF. The CDR3 DNA sequence: TGCGCCAGCAGCCAAGAATGGTGGGGACAGGGCTACGAGCAGTACTTC.

This sequence joins TRBV20-1 and TRBJ2-7; tentative D call: TRBD2 (5 bases). The CDR3 is 11 residues long. Looked up from germline, CDR1 is DFQATT and CDR2 is SNEGSKA (reference sequence). V gave up 2 bases and J gave up 6 bases, with 8 bases separating them. The chain's CDR3 is CSARSGSEQYF. CDR3 nucleotide sequence: TGCAGTGCTAGATCGGGGTCCGAGCAGTACTTC.

V is TRBV3-1 and J is TRBJ2-5; TRBD1 aligns across 8 bases. The V gene end was trimmed by 5 bases and the J gene end by 1 base; junction bases not matched to a gene: 6. The CDR3 has 15 residues. The germline CDR1 and CDR2 sequences are LGHDT and YNNKEL (reference sequence). The CDR3 DNA follows: TGTGCCAGCAGCTCGACAGGGGACGTCCAAGAGACCCAGTACTTC. This translates into CASSSTGDVQETQYF.

This clonotype was found many times. The chain employs TRBV4-2 and TRBJ2-7; 8 bases match TRBD1. Germline V gives CDR1 LGHNA, CDR2 YNFKEQ. The trim removed 4 bases at V and 1 base at J, leaving 3 bases unmatched. The length of the CDR3 is 14 residues. The CDR3 reads CASSPDRGSYEQYF. The DNA for the CDR3 is TGTGCCAGCAGCCCCGACAGGGGATCCTACGAGCAGTACTTC.

This clonotype was seen only a few times. CDR3 coding DNA: TGTGCCAGCAGCCCAATGGAAGTTTCTAGATCACCCCTCCACTTT. Amino acids: CASSPMEVSRSPLHF. The chain combines TRBV7-2 with TRBJ1-6; the D is unclear. The V and J ends lost 5 bases and 10 bases respectively, with 18 bases between them. The CDR3 loop spans 15 amino acids. Per germline, CDR1 SGHTA and CDR2 FQGNSA.

This clonotype appeared a few times. This chain uses TRBV5-1 with TRBJ2-3, with D unresolved. V lost 10 bases to trimming and J lost 2 bases, with 2 bases between them. Germline values: CDR1 SGHRS, CDR2 YFSETQ. The CDR3 is made up of 9 amino acids. The CDR3 nucleotides are TGCGCCCACACAGATACGCAGTATTTT. Protein: CAHTDTQYF.

Notes on this clonotype: One end of the junction does not line up with germline, which may come from a read error. The rearrangement uses TRBV29-1 and TRBJ1-1; possibly TRBD1 for D (5 bases). Germline CDR1 is SQVTM and CDR2 is ANQGSEA. The CDR3 covers 12 residues. The CDR3 region is CSVDGQDTEALF. The CDR3 DNA reads as TGCAGCGTTGACGGGCAGGACACTGAAGCTCTCTTT. Based on the CDR3 plus reference TRBV29-1 and TRBJ1-1, the full variable domain is SAVISQKPSRDICQRGTSLTIQCQVDSQVTMMFWYRQQPGQSLTLIATANQGSEATYESGFVIDKFPISRPNLTFSTLTVSNMSPEDSSIYLCSVDGQDTEALFGQGTRLTVV.

This clonotype was seen only a few times. The chain employs TRBV28 and TRBJ1-4, with D tentatively TRBD1 (5 bases). V lost 3 bases, J lost 3 bases, and 14 bases lay in between. CDR1 MDHEN and CDR2 SYDVKM come from the germline V gene. The CDR3 runs 16 residues. The CDR3 bases are TGTGCCAGCAGTTTCATAGGGGTGTTCGCTAATGAAAAACTGTTTTTT. Protein: CASSFIGVFANEKLFF.

This clonotype has more than one count but fewer than ten. The chain is built from TRBV29-1 and TRBJ2-7; D is undetermined. Germline V CDR1 and CDR2: SQVTM, ANQGSEA. Trimming pared 0 bases from V and 2 bases from J, leaving 11 bases between. The CDR3 loop spans 14 amino acids. The CDR3 is CSVEDLLRAYEQYF. CDR3 DNA sequence: TGCAGCGTTGAAGATCTATTAAGGGCCTACGAGCAGTACTTC.

Only a few counts were recorded for this clonotype. This chain connects TRBV2 to TRBJ2-7; 13 positions match TRBD2. The CDR3 runs to 15 residues. The germline CDR1 and CDR2 sequences are SNHLY and FYNNEI. The V gene end was trimmed by 5 bases and the J gene end by 3 bases; junction bases not matched to a gene: 4. As DNA, the CDR3 is TGTGCCAGCAGTCTCGGGACTAGCGGGATCTACGAGCAGTACTTC. Amino acid sequence: CASSLGTSGIYEQYF.

This clonotype was counted a few times. The chain couples TRBV20-1 to TRBJ2-3; 10 bases map to TRBD2. Germline-derived CDR1 and CDR2 are DFQATT and SNEGSKA (reference sequence). This CDR3 has 15 amino acids. V was pared by 6 bases and J by 2 bases, with 8 bases of the junction left unmatched. CDR3 loop: CSAPSTSGHTDTQYF. CDR3 nucleotides: TGCAGTGCCCCTTCGACTAGCGGGCACACAGATACGCAGTATTTT.

The chain joins TRBV3-1 to TRBJ1-5; D remains ambiguous. Germline V lookup: CDR1 LGHDT, CDR2 YNNKEL (reference sequence). V was shortened by 0 bases and J by 5 bases, with 17 bases between the two germline ends. The CDR3 length is 17 residues. Written as DNA, the CDR3 is TGTGCCAGCAGCCAAGATCTGGGAACGGGCGCATATCAGCCCCAGCATTTT. Its translation is CASSQDLGTGAYQPQHF.